These 10 T cell receptor beta chains were sequenced from one sample in a study of T-cell reconstitution after alpha-beta-depleted transplantation in children. A TCRbeta library incorporating unique molecular identifiers was prepared. TCRdb recomputed calls from the PCR reads with MiXCR, one row per CDR3 protein. The data contain hundreds of thousands of distinct CDR3 sequences, 16% of them seen just once; the ten biggest clones take up approximately 1.1%. Sequenced material: PBMCs from the stem cell graft donor, taken from the stem cell graft. All receptors derive from a human donor who donated a stem cell graft to a child with acute myeloid leukemia.

This clonotype has only a few counts. The genes are TRBV7-8 and TRBJ2-7; the D gene is possibly TRBD1 (5 bases). The CDR3 consists of 15 residues. V dropped 1 base and J dropped 6 bases, with 16 bases sitting between them. The germline V gene has CDR1 SGHVS and CDR2 FQNEAQ. CDR3 nucleotide sequence: TGTGCCAGCAGCTTAGGTGACAGATGGCTCGGCGAGCAGTACTTC. The encoded protein is CASSLGDRWLGEQYF.

This clonotype was observed a handful of times. The gene calls are TRBV20-1 and TRBJ2-7; D call uncertain. CDR3 size: 14 residues. V shed 0 bases and J shed 1 base, with 10 bases lying between them. CDR1 is DFQATT and CDR2 is SNEGSKA in the germline V gene (reference sequence). The CDR3 nucleotides read TGCAGTGCTAGAGATGTATCGATTTCCTACGAGCAGTACGTC. Translated, it gives CSARDVSISYEQYV.

This clonotype was seen more than once but under ten times. The J gene is TRBJ2-2, the V gene TRBV12-3 or TRBV12-4; 8 nucleotides line up with TRBD2. Trimming took 6 bases from V and 4 from J; bases not matched to a gene: 7. The CDR3 is made up of 15 amino acids. This CDR3 is CASSLAGPGTGELFF. The CDR3 coding sequence is TGTGCCAGCAGCCTAGCGGGTCCGGGCACCGGGGAGCTGTTTTTT.

This clonotype was recorded many times. The V gene is TRBV24-1, the J gene TRBJ2-5; D not resolved. Trimming stripped 4 bases from V and 5 bases from J, with 7 bases between. CDR3 length equals 12 residues. The germline V gene has CDR1 KGHDR and CDR2 SFDVKD. CDR3 DNA sequence: TGTGCCACCAGTGACCCCAACGAGACCCAGTACTTC. The encoded protein is CATSDPNETQYF.

The CDR3 loop is CASRPGLLNEKLFF. The CDR3 DNA sequence: TGCGCCAGCAGACCCGGACTGCTTAATGAAAAACTGTTTTTT. This chain joins TRBV5-1 and TRBJ1-4; D is unclear. The germline V gene encodes CDR1 SGHRS and CDR2 YFSETQ. Trimming shortened V by 5 bases and J by 4 bases, and 12 bases separated the two germline ends. The length of the CDR3 is 14 residues.

A few counts support this clonotype. The V and J genes are TRBV6-1 and TRBJ2-1; TRBD2 agrees at 12 bases. Germline values: CDR1 MNHNS, CDR2 SASEGT. The V gene end was trimmed by 5 bases and the J gene end by 2 bases; junction bases not matched to a gene: 4. The CDR3 spans 16 residues. The CDR3 bases are TGTGCCAGCAGTCTTCTAGCGGGGGGGGCCTACAATGAGCAGTTCTTC. Amino acid sequence: CASSLLAGGAYNEQFF.

This clonotype was picked up many times. The V gene is TRBV5-1, the J gene TRBJ2-5; 9 bases are a match to TRBD1. Germline loops: CDR1 SGHRS, CDR2 YFSETQ. This CDR3 comprises 14 residues. The ends lost 2 bases at V and 5 bases at J; junction bases unmatched: 4. CDR3 nucleotides: TGCGCCAGCAGCTTAACAGGGGGCGATGAGACCCAGTACTTC. Translation gives CASSLTGGDETQYF.

This clonotype was picked up a small number of times. The chain uses TRBV5-1 and TRBJ2-3; 8 bases match TRBD1. Germline values: CDR1 SGHRS, CDR2 YFSETQ. The CDR3 totals 15 residues. J lost 5 bases, V lost 5 bases, and 10 bases had no gene match. CDR3 sequence (DNA): TGCGCCAGCAGTCCTGAGGACAGGGTAGTAGATACGCAGTATTTT. Translation gives CASSPEDRVVDTQYF.

This clonotype was counted ten times or more. The chain carries TRBV7-6 and TRBJ2-1; TRBD2 matches at 7 bases. The length of the CDR3 is 14 residues. CDR1 and CDR2 from the germline V gene are SGHVS and FNYEAQ. V shed 5 bases, J shed 8 bases, and the junction held 9 bases outside the gene matches. The CDR3, as DNA: TGTGCCAGCAGCACAGCCTCGGGGGGATATGAGCAGTTCTTC. It specifies CASSTASGGYEQFF.

This clonotype was detected only a few times. The chain is built from TRBV5-5 and TRBJ2-7, with D perhaps given as TRBD1 or TRBD2 (5 bases each). The CDR3 covers 14 residues. Germline CDR1 SGHKS, CDR2 YYEKEE (reference sequence). With 3 bases removed from V and 2 bases from J, the gap between germline ends came to 12 bases. The CDR3 here is CASSSPGRTYEQYF. In DNA, the CDR3 is TGTGCCAGCAGCTCCCCGGGACGAACCTACGAGCAGTACTTC.